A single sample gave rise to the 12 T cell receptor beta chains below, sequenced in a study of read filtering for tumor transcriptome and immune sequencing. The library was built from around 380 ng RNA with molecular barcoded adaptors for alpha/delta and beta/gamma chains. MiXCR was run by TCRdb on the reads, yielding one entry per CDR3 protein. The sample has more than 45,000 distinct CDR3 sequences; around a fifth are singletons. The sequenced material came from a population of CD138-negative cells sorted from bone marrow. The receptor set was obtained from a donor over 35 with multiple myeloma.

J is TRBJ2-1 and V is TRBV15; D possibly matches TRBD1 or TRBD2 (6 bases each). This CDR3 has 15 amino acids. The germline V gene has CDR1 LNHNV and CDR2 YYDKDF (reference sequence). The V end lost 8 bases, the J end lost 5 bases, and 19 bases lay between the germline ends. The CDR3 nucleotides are TGTGCCACCTCTAACCAGCCGGGGGCGGACAATGAGCAGTTCTTC. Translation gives CATSNQPGADNEQFF.

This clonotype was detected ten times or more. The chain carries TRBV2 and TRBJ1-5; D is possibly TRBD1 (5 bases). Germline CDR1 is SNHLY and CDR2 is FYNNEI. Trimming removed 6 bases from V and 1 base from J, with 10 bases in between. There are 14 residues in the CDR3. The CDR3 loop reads CASRDRQSNQPQHF. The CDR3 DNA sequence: TGTGCCAGCAGAGACAGACAGAGCAATCAGCCCCAGCATTTT.

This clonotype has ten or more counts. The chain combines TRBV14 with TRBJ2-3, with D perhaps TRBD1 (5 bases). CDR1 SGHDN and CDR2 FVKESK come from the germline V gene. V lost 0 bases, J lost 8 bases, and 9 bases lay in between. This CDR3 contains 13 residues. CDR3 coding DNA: TGTGCCAGCAGCCAAGATCTGGGGCTTACGCAGTATTTT. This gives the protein CASSQDLGLTQYF.

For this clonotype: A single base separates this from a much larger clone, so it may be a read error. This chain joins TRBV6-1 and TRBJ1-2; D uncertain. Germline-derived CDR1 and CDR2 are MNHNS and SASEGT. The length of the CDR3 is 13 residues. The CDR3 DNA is TGTGCCAGCATTGGTGGGAGCAACTATGGCTACGCCTTC. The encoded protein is CASIGGSNYGYAF.

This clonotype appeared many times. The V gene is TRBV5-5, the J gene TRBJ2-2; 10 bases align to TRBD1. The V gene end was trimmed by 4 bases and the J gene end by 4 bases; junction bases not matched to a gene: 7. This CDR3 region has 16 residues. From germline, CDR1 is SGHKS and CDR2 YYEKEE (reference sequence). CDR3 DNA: TGTGCCAGCAGCCCGACAGGGGGCCGGGGCACCGGGGAGCTGTTTTTT. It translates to CASSPTGGRGTGELFF.

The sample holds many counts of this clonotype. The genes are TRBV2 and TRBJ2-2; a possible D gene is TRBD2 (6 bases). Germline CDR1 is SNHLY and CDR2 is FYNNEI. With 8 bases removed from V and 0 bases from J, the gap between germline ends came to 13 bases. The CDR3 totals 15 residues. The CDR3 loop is CASLSSGANTGELFF. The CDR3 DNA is TGTGCCAGCTTGAGTAGCGGAGCGAACACCGGGGAGCTGTTTTTT.

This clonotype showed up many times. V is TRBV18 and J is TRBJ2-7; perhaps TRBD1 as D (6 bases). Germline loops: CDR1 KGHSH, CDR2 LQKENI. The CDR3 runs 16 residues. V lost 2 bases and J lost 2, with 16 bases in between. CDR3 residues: CASSPGPGQLPYEQYF. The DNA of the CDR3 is TGTGCCAGCTCACCAGGTCCAGGACAGCTGCCCTACGAGCAGTACTTC.

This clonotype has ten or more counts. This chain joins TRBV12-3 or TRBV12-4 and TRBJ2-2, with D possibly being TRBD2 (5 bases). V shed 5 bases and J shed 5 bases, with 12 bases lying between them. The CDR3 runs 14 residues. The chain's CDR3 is CASSPFRRTGELFF. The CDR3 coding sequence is TGTGCCAGCAGTCCCTTCCGGAGGACCGGGGAGCTGTTTTTT.

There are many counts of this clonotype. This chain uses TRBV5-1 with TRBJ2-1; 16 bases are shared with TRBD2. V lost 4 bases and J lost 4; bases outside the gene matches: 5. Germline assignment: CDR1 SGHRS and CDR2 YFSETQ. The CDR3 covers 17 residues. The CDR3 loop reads CASSRPGLAGGYNEQFF. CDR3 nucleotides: TGCGCCAGCAGCAGACCGGGACTAGCGGGAGGGTACAATGAGCAGTTCTTC.

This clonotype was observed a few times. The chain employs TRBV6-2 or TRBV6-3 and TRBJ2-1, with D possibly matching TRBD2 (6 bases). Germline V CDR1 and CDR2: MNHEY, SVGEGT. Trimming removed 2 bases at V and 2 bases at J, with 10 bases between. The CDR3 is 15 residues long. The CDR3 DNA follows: TGTGCCAGCAGTTACGACGGGAGTCCCTACAATGAGCAGTTCTTC. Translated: CASSYDGSPYNEQFF.

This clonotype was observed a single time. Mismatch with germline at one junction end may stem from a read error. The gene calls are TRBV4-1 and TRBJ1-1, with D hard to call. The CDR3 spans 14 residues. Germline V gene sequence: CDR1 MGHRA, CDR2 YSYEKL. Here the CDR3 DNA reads TGTTCCAGCAGCCAAGCAGACGGGAACACTGAAGCTTTCTTT. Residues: CSSSQADGNTEAFF.

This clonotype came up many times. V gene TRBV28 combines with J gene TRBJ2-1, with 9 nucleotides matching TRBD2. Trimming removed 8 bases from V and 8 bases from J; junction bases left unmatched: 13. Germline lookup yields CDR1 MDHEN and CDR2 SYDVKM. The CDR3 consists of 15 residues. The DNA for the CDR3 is TGTGCCAGCTCAGCGGGGGGCGAAGGGAGCGATGAGCAGTTCTTC. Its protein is CASSAGGEGSDEQFF. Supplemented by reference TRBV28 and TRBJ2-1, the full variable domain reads DVKVTQSSRYLVKRTGEKVFLECVQDMDHENMFWYRQDPGLGLRLIYFSYDVKMKEKGDIPEGYSVSREKKERFSLILESASTNQTSMYLCASSAGGEGSDEQFFGPGTRLTVL.